A single sample is the source of the 10 T cell receptor beta chains below, sequenced in a study of TIL therapy for anti-PD-1-resistant metastatic lung cancer. Stated time point: pre-treatment sample, taken before nivolumab and TIL therapy. Tumor tissue came from excised metastases, mostly pleural nodules or supraclavicular lymph nodes. This was the immunoSEQ v3 assay. Sequencing was performed with immunoSEQ multiplex PCR; in TCRdb, only in-frame clones are kept and a portion is missing. The sample holds 13,000 or so clones, approximately 66% seen once. The sequencing here drew on tumor tissue, taken at baseline. The receptors come from a woman aged 30-79 years with non-small cell lung cancer.

V usage is TRBV5-1 and J usage is TRBJ1-4, with D possibly matching TRBD1 (5 bases). Per germline, CDR1 SGHRS and CDR2 YFSETQ. The ends were cut back, 0 bases at V and 5 bases at J, with 5 bases in the middle. The CDR3 loop spans 13 amino acids. This CDR3 reads CASSLGQNEKLFF. The CDR3 nucleotides read TGCGCCAGCAGCTTGGGACAGAATGAAAAACTGTTTTTT.

This clone was picked up a small number of times. This chain uses TRBV7-2 with TRBJ2-7, with 8 nucleotides matching TRBD2. J was trimmed by 4 bases and V by 7 bases; bases with no gene match: 12. The CDR3 is 15 amino acids. The germline CDR1 and CDR2 sequences are SGHTA and FQGNSA. This chain's CDR3 is CASTAGGSGGYEQYF. The CDR3 nucleotides are TGTGCCAGCACCGCGGGGGGCAGCGGGGGTTACGAGCAGTACTTC.

The gene calls are TRBV9 and TRBJ2-2, with 7 bases that match TRBD1. The CDR3 has 16 residues. From germline, CDR1 is SGDLS and CDR2 YYNGEE. The junction had 10 bases not matched to a gene; V was cut back by 4 bases and J by 4 bases. The chain's CDR3 is CASSNTGVLPTGELFF. The CDR3 nucleotides read TGTGCCAGCAGCAACACAGGGGTCTTACCCACCGGGGAGCTGTTTTTT.

This clone turned up a few times. The chain combines TRBV4-1 with TRBJ2-5, with D tentatively TRBD2 (6 bases). CDR1 and CDR2 from the germline V gene are MGHRA and YSYEKL. V lost 4 bases to trimming and J lost 3 bases, with 9 bases between them. The CDR3 runs 13 residues. The CDR3 here is CASSPGAKETQYF. DNA for the CDR3: TGCGCCAGCAGCCCGGGAGCAAAAGAGACCCAGTACTTC.

The chain employs TRBV7-9 and TRBJ2-7; tentative D call: TRBD2 (5 bases). Germline assignment: CDR1 SEHNR and CDR2 FQNEAQ (reference sequence). The ends were cut back, 4 bases at V and 7 bases at J, with 14 bases in the middle. The CDR3 consists of 13 residues. The CDR3: CASSSAGVREQYF. The CDR3 nucleotides read TGTGCCAGCAGCTCCGCCGGGGTTAGGGAGCAGTACTTC. The full variable domain, rest sourced from reference TRBV7-9 and TRBJ2-7, is DTGVSQNPRHKITKRGQNVTFRCDPISEHNRLYWYRQTLGQGPEFLTYFQNEAQLEKSRLLSDRFSAERPKGSFSTLEIQRTEQGDSAMYLCASSSAGVREQYFGPGTRLTVT.

In DNA form, the CDR3 reads TGTGCCAGCACCCCGGAGACAGGGATAGGTGGCTACACCTTC. Amino acid sequence: CASTPETGIGGYTF. This chain uses TRBV6-5 with TRBJ1-2, with 7 bases matching TRBD1. The V and J ends lost 7 bases and 7 bases, in that order; junction bases with no gene match: 12. The CDR3 loop spans 14 amino acids. Germline CDR1 MNHEY, CDR2 SVGAGI.

The chain combines TRBV4-2 with TRBJ1-1; D is possibly TRBD1 (5 bases). Germline assignment: CDR1 LGHNA and CDR2 YNFKEQ. The CDR3 loop spans 15 amino acids. V was cut by 3 bases and J by 1 base, with 12 bases left in between. CDR3 in amino acids: CASSQTTDPNTEAFF. The DNA of the CDR3 is TGTGCCAGCAGCCAGACGACAGATCCGAACACTGAAGCTTTCTTT.

This clone occurred once. The J gene is TRBJ2-2, the V gene TRBV7-2; TRBD1 or TRBD2 may be the D gene (5 bases each). From germline, CDR1 is SGHTA and CDR2 FQGNSA. Trimming shortened V by 5 bases and J by 2 bases, and 9 bases separated the two germline ends. The CDR3 consists of 14 residues. The DNA of the CDR3 is TGTGCCAGCAGCAGGGACGTAAACACCGGGGAGCTGTTTTTT. Residues: CASSRDVNTGELFF.

The chain is built from TRBV2 and TRBJ2-5, with 13 nucleotides matching TRBD2. Per germline, CDR1 SNHLY and CDR2 FYNNEI. This CDR3 comprises 14 residues. J gave up 5 bases and V 10 bases, and 7 bases lay outside the gene matches. CDR3: CATQRTSGSETQYF. For the CDR3, the DNA is TGTGCCACCCAGCGGACTAGCGGGAGTGAGACCCAGTACTTC.

This clone was detected a few times. The V gene is TRBV6-5, the J gene TRBJ1-2; no clear D. This CDR3 comprises 12 residues. V gave up 5 bases and J gave up 8 bases, with 12 bases separating them. The germline CDR1 and CDR2 sequences are MNHEY and SVGAGI. CDR3 loop: CASSVGRTGYTF. CDR3 nucleotide sequence: TGTGCCAGCAGTGTGGGTCGTACCGGCTACACCTTC.